Below, one TCR beta chain is given with its context. What it recognizes is unknown. The sample belongs to a study of T cell responses to AZD1222 COVID-19 vaccine. Whole-study findings and limits: Spike-specific TCR breadth and depth both grew after two AZD1222 doses. Only a handful of AZD1222 recipients, more than 5 in all, had baseline seropositivity. In all cases, repertoires were sampled only after the peak T cell response. Regions 160-218 and 743-854 held dominance among vaccine-associated CD4 TCRs, which spanned spike.

Generated by immunoSEQ multiplex PCR, the TCRdb table keeps only in-frame clones and is missing some. The sample lists fewer than 200,000 clones, approximately 86% seen once, with roughly 12% in the top ten. The CDR3 loop spans 15 amino acids. J gave up 4 bases and V 6 bases, and 7 bases lay outside the gene matches. Germline CDR1 and CDR2: WSHSY and SAAADI. This clonotype was sampled from an adult who received the AZD1222 COVID-19 vaccine. The chain joins TRBV10-2 to TRBJ1-5; TRBD1 aligns across 9 bases. The input for sequencing was peripheral blood, taken 28 days after the second AZD1222 dose. The CDR3 DNA follows: TGCGCCAGCAGGCCGGGGACAGGGTATAATCAGCCCCAGCATTTT. Residues: CASRPGTGYNQPQHF.